This T cell receptor (beta chain) came from a study of vaccination effects on CD4 cells after COVID-19. Under the ViraFEST assay, PBMC were stimulated with viral peptide pools so that antigen-specific CD4+ T cells expanded. Sequencing was performed afterwards. Culture lasted about 11 days before CD4+ T cell isolation. Vaccine recipients, nucleocapsid antibody negative, had no prior SARS-CoV-2 infection. Each culture well received a few million PBMC. These cells were then cultured in IMDM with 10 IU/ml IL-2 and about 9.9 ug/ml peptides. It was on days 3 and 7 that half the medium was replaced with IL-2 medium. The sample holds a few counts of this clone. Its antigen is currently unknown. Generated by immunoSEQ multiplex PCR, the TCRdb table keeps only in-frame clones and is missing some. The data show approximately 44,000 clones, 77% seen once. This TCR derives from a human donor who received a COVID-19 vaccine. Specimen: CD4+ T cells from PBMCs cultured with HCoV-NL63 spike peptides, collected before COVID-19 vaccination.

In nucleotides, the CDR3 is TGTGCCAGCAGCTTAGTCTTCGGGACTGAAGCTTTCTTT. It encodes CASSLVFGTEAFF. The V and J genes are TRBV11-2 and TRBJ1-1; D unresolved. The germline V gene encodes CDR1 SGHAT and CDR2 FQNNGV. CDR3 length: 13 residues. V was clipped by 1 base and J by 5 bases, with 8 bases between them.